This T cell receptor beta chain derives from a study of shared clonotypes between healthy human individuals. General observations from the study: Generally, naive subsets (rather than memory subsets) showed larger estimated richness.

Negatively enriched CD4+ T cells were divided by CD45RA into naive and memory. V shed 7 bases, J shed 2 bases, and the junction held 6 bases outside the gene matches. CDR1 is WSHSY and CDR2 is SAAADI in the germline V gene. There are 14 residues in the CDR3. Replicate PCRs run on sorted subsets employed 200 ng DNA, some 33,000 T cell genomes. In the authors' methods: ImmunoSEQ output lacked quality scores and full-length reads, limiting matched filtering. Sequenced by immunoSEQ multiplex PCR; TCRdb stores in-frame clones only, minus some. The V and J calls and clone size are taken from that table; D and trimming were inferred from the DNA. This table holds approximately 2.4 million clones, roughly 95% found once. To note about this clone: As yet, its antigen is unknown. The sample contains more than one DNA sequence encoding this CDR3.

The chain uses TRBV10-2 and TRBJ1-1; 8 nucleotides line up with TRBD1. The receptor was isolated from a man aged 18-30 years in good health. Specimen: naive CD4+ T cells sorted from blood. Subset defined: CD45RA+ positively selected. DNA of the CDR3: TGCGCCAGCACCCTTGACAGGGGTAACACTGAAGCTTTCTTT. This encodes CASTLDRGNTEAFF.